This T cell receptor beta chain derives from a study of T-cell reconstitution after alpha-beta-depleted transplantation in children. Overall study results and limits: Fresh T-cell production supplied most of the T-cell counts and diversity seen one year after transplant.

Construction of the TCRbeta library involved unique molecular identifiers. TCRdb processed the PCR reads anew with MiXCR; each CDR3 protein has one entry. The repertoire holds about 190,000 distinct CDR3 sequences, with over 8.5% as singletons. Remarks on this clonotype: Its matching antigen is unknown. Given a much more abundant clone one base away, this may be a read error.

The CDR3 loop spans 12 amino acids. The germline gives CDR1 SNHLY, CDR2 FYNNEI. The sample consisted of PBMCs, taken before TCRalphabeta/CD19-depleted stem cell transplant. J is TRBJ1-1 and V is TRBV2; D is ambiguous. The source is a boy between 2 and 10 years old with acute myeloid leukemia, due to receive a stem cell transplant. The CDR3 DNA follows: TGTGCCAGCACCTTGGAGAACACTGGAGCTTTCTTT. It yields the protein CASTLENTGAFF. Supplemented by reference TRBV2 and TRBJ1-1, the full variable domain reads EPEVTQTPSHQVTQMGQEVILRCVPISNHLYFYWYRQILGQKVEFLVSFYNNEISEKSEIFDDQFSVERPDGSNFTLKIRSTKLEDSAMYFCASTLENTGAFFGQGTRLTVV.